A selection of T cell receptor beta chains follows, all from one sample in a study of blood T cells in healthy people across ages. TCRdb recomputed calls from the 5' RACE reads with MiXCR, one row per CDR3 protein. The sample shows roughly 800,000 distinct CDR3 sequences, about 53% of them seen only once. Sequenced: blood. These receptors originate from a man older than 75 in good health. Each CDR3 is given with its conserved first and last residue. The D gene is left open where the match is weak. Size values are once, few and many counts, or a class for expanded clones, and some rows have none.

NA	TRBJ2-7	TRBD2	TRBV27	CASSPTSRYNYEQYF	TGTGCCAGCAGCCCGACTAGCCGGTATAACTACGAGCAGTACTTC
few	TRBJ2-5	NA	TRBV20-1	CSAESGGPYQETQYF	TGCAGTGCCGAGAGCGGCGGGCCGTACCAAGAGACCCAGTACTTC
few	TRBJ2-6	NA	TRBV20-1	CSAILSGANVLTF	TGCAGTGCGATCCTCTCTGGGGCCAACGTCCTGACTTTC
NA	TRBJ2-1	TRBD1	TRBV3-1	CASGTGGHEQFF	TGTGCCAGCGGAACAGGGGGCCATGAGCAGTTCTTC
few	TRBJ2-5	TRBD1	TRBV5-4	CASSNNRGLQETQYF	TGTGCCAGCAGCAACAACAGGGGCCTCCAAGAGACCCAGTACTTC
NA	TRBJ1-2	NA	TRBV7-2	CASSNSHYGYTF	TGTGCCAGCAGCAATTCGCACTATGGCTACACCTTC
NA	TRBJ1-2	TRBD1	TRBV11-2	CASSPLAGQLNGYTF	TGTGCCAGCAGCCCTCTGGCGGGACAGCTCAATGGCTACACCTTC
few	TRBJ2-3	NA	TRBV3-1	CASSHRTTGDTQYF	TGTGCCAGCAGCCACCGGACTACTGGGGATACGCAGTATTTT
NA	TRBJ2-3	NA	TRBV11-1	CASSYPGADTQYF	TGTGCCAGCAGCTACCCAGGGGCGGATACGCAGTATTTT
NA	TRBJ2-1	TRBD2	TRBV6-1	CASSHRRLAGGGEQFF	TGTGCCAGCAGCCACCGGAGGCTAGCGGGAGGCGGTGAGCAGTTCTTC
few	TRBJ1-5	TRBD1	TRBV4-2	CASSQGIGGGQPQHF	TGTGCCAGCAGCCAAGGGATAGGGGGCGGGCAGCCCCAGCATTTT
once	TRBJ2-7	NA	TRBV20-1	CSARDGERLNNEQYF	TGCAGTGCTAGAGATGGGGAGAGGTTGAACAACGAGCAGTACTTC
few	TRBJ2-1	TRBD2	TRBV2	CASSALAGEYNEQFF	TGTGCCAGCAGTGCCCTAGCGGGGGAGTACAATGAGCAGTTCTTC
NA	TRBJ2-3	TRBD2	TRBV7-9	CASSAGLAGPAGHRYAYF	TGTGCCAGCAGCGCGGGACTAGCGGGACCCGCGGGGCACAGATACGCGTATTTT
NA	TRBJ1-1	NA	TRBV7-2	CASSLAGAGSNTEAFF	TGTGCCAGCAGCTTAGCGGGGGCAGGGTCGAACACTGAAGCTTTCTTT
NA	TRBJ2-1	NA	TRBV6-6	CASSYVGGTYNEQFF	TGTGCCAGCAGTTACGTCGGCGGGACATACAATGAGCAGTTCTTC
NA	TRBJ1-5	NA	TRBV18	CASSRRGGDQPQHF	TGTGCCAGCTCACGGCGGGGGGGAGATCAGCCCCAGCATTTT
NA	TRBJ1-2	TRBD1	TRBV27	CASSLSDRGLYGYTF	TGTGCCAGCAGTTTATCGGACAGGGGACTTTATGGCTACACCTTC
NA	TRBJ2-5	TRBD2	TRBV20-1	CSAFKEGAGESETQYF	TGCAGTGCCTTCAAAGAGGGTGCGGGAGAGAGCGAGACCCAGTACTTC
NA	TRBJ2-7	NA	TRBV28	CASRSPSPPYEQYF	TGTGCCAGCAGGTCCCCTTCGCCTCCATACGAGCAGTACTTC
NA	TRBJ1-1	NA	TRBV5-1	CASSGGDRREANEAFF	TGCGCCAGCAGCGGGGGGGATAGGAGAGAAGCTAATGAAGCTTTCTTT
few	TRBJ2-5	NA	TRBV3-1	CASTPVRIQETQYF	TGTGCCAGCACCCCCGTACGCATCCAGGAGACCCAGTACTTC
few	TRBJ1-2	NA	TRBV6-6	CASSPPGNYGYTF	TGTGCCAGCAGTCCGCCCGGTAACTATGGCTACACCTTC
NA	TRBJ1-2	TRBD1	TRBV10-2	CASRTGDDGYTF	TGCGCCAGCAGGACAGGGGATGATGGCTACACCTTC
NA	TRBJ2-5	TRBD2	TRBV20-1	CSAAPTSGRQETQYF	TGCAGTGCAGCCCCGACTAGCGGGAGACAAGAGACCCAGTACTTC
NA	TRBJ2-5	NA	TRBV20-1	CSASFGGLGQETQYF	TGCAGTGCTAGTTTCGGGGGGCTGGGGCAAGAGACTCAGTACTTC
few	TRBJ1-5	NA	TRBV5-8	CASSLVRGKQPQHF	TGTGCCAGCAGCTTGGTGCGAGGTAAACAGCCCCAGCATTTT
NA	TRBJ1-2	NA	TRBV7-2	CASSSSEIQLGYTF	TGTGCCAGCAGCTCCTCAGAAATTCAATTGGGCTACACCTTC
NA	TRBJ2-7	NA	TRBV7-2	CASSLVWSGGPNPLDEQYF	TGTGCCAGCAGCTTAGTGTGGAGTGGCGGTCCCAATCCCCTTGACGAGCAGTACTTC
NA	TRBJ1-2	NA	TRBV5-1	CANSPDGDYGYTF	TGCGCCAACAGCCCCGACGGGGACTATGGCTACACCTTC
NA	TRBJ1-4	NA	TRBV19	CASNNLGQIREKLFF	TGTGCCAGCAATAACCTAGGACAGATACGCGAAAAACTGTTTTTT
few	TRBJ2-7	TRBD1	TRBV5-1	CASSIGDRSFDEQYF	TGCGCCAGCAGCATAGGGGACAGGTCCTTCGACGAGCAGTACTTC
NA	TRBJ2-7	NA	TRBV11-2	CASLPRGLSSYEQYF	TGTGCCAGCCTCCCTCGAGGGTTGTCCTCCTACGAGCAGTACTTC
NA	TRBJ2-1	TRBD2	TRBV7-2	CASSSIMTSGTYNEQFF	TGTGCCAGCAGCTCAATCATGACTAGCGGCACCTACAATGAGCAGTTCTTC
NA	TRBJ2-1	NA	TRBV9	CASSVNPSRGSSYNEQFF	TGTGCCAGCAGCGTAAATCCGTCCCGGGGTAGCTCCTACAATGAGCAGTTCTTC
few	TRBJ2-7	NA	TRBV25-1	CASSESPAYEQYF	TGTGCCAGCAGTGAATCCCCAGCTTACGAGCAGTACTTC
NA	TRBJ2-5	TRBD2	TRBV20-1	CSARTSGTNYQETQYF	TGCAGTGCTAGGACTAGCGGGACTAACTATCAAGAGACCCAGTACTTC
NA	TRBJ2-1	NA	TRBV6-6	CASSDGAPYYNEQFF	TGTGCCAGCAGCGACGGAGCCCCATACTACAATGAGCAGTTCTTC
once	TRBJ2-7	TRBD1	TRBV24-1	CATSDPYRGSYEQYF	TGTGCCACCAGTGATCCCTACAGGGGTTCCTACGAGCAGTACTTC
NA	TRBJ2-2	TRBD2	TRBV13	CASSLYSRSSGRANTGELFF	TGTGCCAGCAGCTTATATTCGAGGTCGAGCGGGAGGGCCAACACCGGGGAGCTGTTTTTT
few	TRBJ1-2	NA	TRBV21-1	CASTKMWRGNGYTF	TGTGCCAGCACCAAAATGTGGCGGGGTAATGGCTACACCTTC
once	TRBJ2-7	TRBD1	TRBV7-3	CASSLRTGAVRYF	TGTGCCAGCAGCTTACGGACAGGTGCTGTGCGGTACTTC
NA	TRBJ2-7	TRBD1	TRBV12-3/TRBV12-4	CASTLTGVEQYF	TGTGCCAGCACCTTGACAGGGGTCGAGCAGTACTTC
NA	TRBJ2-7	TRBD2	TRBV18	CASSPPGLAEFDEQYF	TGTGCCAGCTCACCACCGGGACTAGCGGAGTTCGACGAACAGTACTTC
NA	TRBJ2-7	NA	TRBV3-1	CASGSYEQYF	TGTGCCAGCGGCTCCTACGAGCAGTACTTC
few	TRBJ2-1	NA	TRBV7-9	CASSLSHTGYDNEQFF	TGTGCCAGCAGCCTTAGTCATACAGGGTACGACAATGAGCAGTTCTTC
once	TRBJ1-1	NA	TRBV2	CATFGMNTEAFF	TGTGCCACTTTCGGCATGAACACTGAAGCTTTCTTT
NA	TRBJ2-1	TRBD2	TRBV7-2	CASSRSLLAGGSGEQFF	TGTGCCAGCAGCCGAAGCCTACTAGCGGGAGGCAGTGGTGAGCAGTTCTTC
NA	TRBJ2-7	NA	TRBV5-1	CASSLWADGAYEQYF	TGCGCCAGCAGCTTGTGGGCAGATGGGGCCTACGAGCAGTACTTC
few	TRBJ2-7	NA	TRBV28	CASSLELTVSYEQYF	TGTGCCAGCAGTTTAGAGCTCACTGTCTCCTACGAGCAGTACTTC
NA	TRBJ1-6	NA	TRBV11-2	CASSLNPFNSPLHF	TGTGCCAGCAGCTTAAATCCATTTAATTCACCCCTCCACTTT
NA	TRBJ2-3	TRBD2	TRBV5-1	CASSLRGGRSTDTQYF	TGCGCCAGCAGCTTGCGCGGGGGGCGAAGCACAGATACGCAGTATTTT